One and the same sample provided the 31 T cell receptor beta chains below, sequenced in a study of cytomegalovirus exposure and HLA in healthy donors (dated by TCRdb to between 2016 and 2019). Libraries were built with the immunoSEQ multiplex PCR assay. A mixture of 60 forward primers for TCR Vbeta segments and 13 reverse primers for TCR Jbeta segments was used in the multiplex PCR. TCRdb holds this immuneACCESS table with in-frame rearrangements only. Some clones are missing; in checked studies, unresolved V genes explain under half, and the rest has no known cause. For this sample the table gives under 150,000 clones, of which 65% to 90% were detected only once. 2% to 3% of the sample belongs to the ten largest clones. Sample: PBMCs. The origin of the receptors is a man in his fifties in good health and CMV-seronegative.

This rearrangement joins TRBV5-1 to TRBJ2-5; D possibly corresponds to TRBD1 (6 bases). Trimming stripped 7 bases from V and 4 bases from J, with 20 bases between. There are 15 residues in the CDR3. The germline V gene encodes CDR1 SGHRS and CDR2 YFSETQ. CDR3 in DNA: TGCGCCAGCGTCAAGTCGTGGGGGCTCGGAGAGACCCAGTACTTC. It is translated as CASVKSWGLGETQYF. The entire variable domain, with the rest obtained from reference TRBV5-1 and TRBJ2-5, is as follows: KAGVTQTPRYLIKTRGQQVTLSCSPISGHRSVSWYQQTPGQGLQFLFEYFSETQRNKGNFPGRFSGRQFSNSRSEMNVSTLELGDSALYLCASVKSWGLGETQYFGPGTRLLVL.

The CDR3 DNA sequence: TGTGCCAGCAGCTGGATACTCGGGGCCGGGGAGCTGTTTTTT. The encoded protein is CASSWILGAGELFF. V is TRBV7-3 and J is TRBJ2-2, with a tentative D call TRBD2 (5 bases). The ends were cut back, 4 bases at V and 6 bases at J, with 12 bases in the middle. The CDR3 totals 14 residues. The V gene's germline CDR1 is SGHTA and CDR2 FQGTGA. The variable domain in full, completed from reference TRBV7-3 and TRBJ2-2, reads GAGVSQTPSNKVTEKGKYVELRCDPISGHTALYWYRQSLGQGPEFLIYFQGTGAADDSGLPNDRFFAVRPEGSVSTLKIQRTERGDSAVYLCASSWILGAGELFFGEGSRLTVL.

The rearrangement links TRBV5-1 to TRBJ1-1, with 10 bases matching TRBD1. This CDR3 has 16 residues. The junction had 6 bases not matched to a gene; V was cut back by 3 bases and J by 1 base. Germline V gene data show CDR1 as SGHRS and CDR2 as YFSETQ. In DNA form, the CDR3 reads TGCGCCAGCAGCTGGGGACAGGGGACCGGGAACACTGAAGCTTTCTTT. As protein: CASSWGQGTGNTEAFF.

The gene calls are TRBV6-6 and TRBJ2-6; 10 nucleotides line up with TRBD2. The CDR3 has 16 amino acids. Per germline, CDR1 MNHNY and CDR2 SVGAGI (reference sequence). Losses at the gene ends were 6 bases for V and 6 bases for J; bases not matched to a gene: 8. CDR3 DNA: TGTGCCAGCAGCGAGCGGGGGGGCTCGGAGGCCAACGTCCTGACTTTC. This encodes CASSERGGSEANVLTF.

The V and J genes are TRBV19 and TRBJ2-3, with a possible D match to TRBD2 (6 bases). The germline gives CDR1 LNHDA, CDR2 SQIVND (reference sequence). Trimming took off 5 bases at V and 3 bases at J, with 15 bases between the two ends. This CDR3 has 15 residues. The CDR3 spells CASSGGTLKTDTQYF. CDR3 sequence (DNA): TGTGCCAGTAGTGGGGGGACTCTAAAAACAGATACGCAGTATTTT. Full variable domain (remainder filled in from reference TRBV19 and TRBJ2-3): DGGITQSPKYLFRKEGQNVTLSCEQNLNHDAMYWYRQDPGQGLRLIYYSQIVNDFQKGDIAEGYSVSREKKESFPLTVTSAQKNPTAFYLCASSGGTLKTDTQYFGPGTRLTVL.

The rearrangement joins TRBV6-5 to TRBJ1-1, with TRBD1 as a possible D gene (5 bases). CDR1 MNHEY and CDR2 SVGAGI come from the germline V gene. This CDR3 has 15 residues. V was cut by 2 bases and J by 0 bases, with 10 bases left in between. The CDR3 region is CASSYGSGMNTEAFF. The CDR3 DNA reads as TGTGCCAGCAGTTACGGATCAGGGATGAACACTGAAGCTTTCTTT.

The V and J genes are TRBV4-1 and TRBJ2-2; 10 bases align to TRBD1. CDR3 length: 17 amino acids. J gave up 6 bases and V 1 base, and 8 bases lay outside the gene matches. Germline values: CDR1 MGHRA, CDR2 YSYEKL. The chain's CDR3 is CASSQARRDRGSGELFF. The CDR3 DNA reads TGCGCCAGCAGCCAAGCCCGACGGGACAGGGGATCCGGGGAGCTGTTTTTT.

Here the CDR3 reads CAISEFGTGGAGYGYTF. Written as DNA, the CDR3 is TGTGCCATCAGTGAGTTCGGGACAGGGGGCGCTGGCTATGGCTACACCTTC. This rearrangement joins TRBV10-3 to TRBJ1-2, with 12 bases matching TRBD1. There are 17 residues in the CDR3. From germline, CDR1 is ENHRY and CDR2 SYGVKD. The ends lost 1 base at V and 4 bases at J; junction bases unmatched: 7.

The rearrangement links TRBV19 to TRBJ1-2; no clear D gene. Germline CDR1 reads LNHDA; CDR2 reads SQIVND (reference sequence). This CDR3 spans 16 amino acids. V lost 7 bases and J 8 bases, leaving 26 bases between the germline ends. CDR3 DNA: TGTGCCAGTACCTATTCGGCTTACGTCAGAGGAGGAGGCTACACCTTC. Translation gives CASTYSAYVRGGGYTF.

The genes are TRBV6-6 and TRBJ2-7; 11 bases align to TRBD2. With V trimmed by 7 bases and J by 1 base, 3 bases remained unmatched. The V gene's germline CDR1 is MNHNY and CDR2 SVGAGI (reference sequence). The CDR3 totals 14 residues. CDR3 DNA: TGTGCCAGCACCATAGCGGGGGGGTCCTACGAGCAGTACTTC. Protein: CASTIAGGSYEQYF.

The rearrangement uses TRBV5-6 and TRBJ2-1; TRBD1 aligns across 8 bases. Germline-derived CDR1 and CDR2 are SGHDT and YYEEEE. CDR3 length: 12 amino acids. V dropped 3 bases and J dropped 14; count of bases not matched to a gene: 7. This chain's CDR3 is CASSSLDRDKFF. In DNA, the CDR3 is TGTGCCAGCAGCTCCCTGGACAGGGACAAGTTCTTC.

The rearrangement uses TRBV30 and TRBJ2-4; 9 nucleotides match TRBD2. V was clipped by 3 bases and J by 0 bases; unmatched bases: 24. CDR3 size: 22 residues. CDR1 and CDR2 (germline): GTSNPN, SVGIG (reference sequence). The CDR3 DNA reads as TGTGCCTGGAGCCGTTGGGTTAGCGGGGGAAACAATCAAATCCTAGCCAAAAACATTCAGTACTTC. Translation: CAWSRWVSGGNNQILAKNIQYF.

The chain links TRBV4-2 to TRBJ2-1, with D uncertain. Germline V gene sequence: CDR1 LGHNA, CDR2 YNFKEQ. The V end lost 4 bases, the J end lost 7 bases, and 11 bases lay between the germline ends. The CDR3 covers 13 residues. The DNA for the CDR3 is TGTGCCAGCAGCCCAGAACACCTTAATGAGCAGTTCTTC. Its translation: CASSPEHLNEQFF.

The chain couples TRBV7-9 to TRBJ1-2, with TRBD1 identical over 7 bases. Germline loops: CDR1 SEHNR, CDR2 FQNEAQ (reference sequence). After removal of 5 bases from V and 5 bases from J, the junction contained 5 bases not matched to a gene. The CDR3 spans 13 residues. The CDR3 sequence is CASSHGTVYGYTF. DNA of the CDR3: TGTGCCAGCAGCCACGGGACAGTATATGGCTACACCTTC. Full variable domain (outside the CDR3, taken from reference TRBV7-9 and TRBJ1-2): DTGVSQNPRHKITKRGQNVTFRCDPISEHNRLYWYRQTLGQGPEFLTYFQNEAQLEKSRLLSDRFSAERPKGSFSTLEIQRTEQGDSAMYLCASSHGTVYGYTFGSGTRLTVV.

DNA for the CDR3: TGTGCCAGCTCAGAAATGGGACAGCCGAACACCGGGGAGCTGTTTTTT. It encodes CASSEMGQPNTGELFF. This sequence joins TRBV18 and TRBJ2-2; 7 bases agree with TRBD1. The trim removed 5 bases at V and 0 bases at J, leaving 6 bases unmatched. The CDR3 consists of 16 residues. Per the germline V gene, CDR1 is KGHSH and CDR2 is LQKENI.

The V call is TRBV7-2, the J call TRBJ1-5; D uncertain. This CDR3 comprises 15 residues. Germline CDR1 reads SGHTA; CDR2 reads FQGNSA. V shed 4 bases and J shed 1 base, with 11 bases lying between them. The CDR3 nucleotides read TGTGCCAGCAGCTCCAGACACCTAAGCAATCAGCCCCAGCATTTT. Protein product: CASSSRHLSNQPQHF.

The chain uses TRBV2 and TRBJ1-1, with a possible D match to TRBD1 (6 bases). The germline CDR1 and CDR2 sequences are SNHLY and FYNNEI. There are 11 residues in the CDR3. Deletions cut 4 bases from V and 11 bases from J, with 11 bases between. This CDR3 reads CASSAEDRAFF. CDR3 in DNA: TGTGCCAGCAGTGCCGAAGACAGGGCTTTCTTT.

This rearrangement joins TRBV2 to TRBJ2-2; D remains ambiguous. Trimming left V 7 bases short and J 6 bases short, with 15 bases between. Germline CDR1 and CDR2: SNHLY and FYNNEI. The CDR3 is made up of 14 amino acids. CDR3 sequence (DNA): TGTGCCAGCACTTACCGGTACCTTCCCGGGGAGCTGTTTTTT. It specifies CASTYRYLPGELFF.

V usage is TRBV5-1 and J usage is TRBJ2-3; a weak D match, TRBD2 (6 bases). Germline lookup yields CDR1 SGHRS and CDR2 YFSETQ. This CDR3 has 15 amino acids. With 4 bases removed from V and 6 bases from J, the gap between germline ends came to 18 bases. The CDR3 sequence: CASSLRGPDLDTQYF. The CDR3 DNA sequence: TGCGCCAGCAGCCTGCGGGGCCCTGATTTGGATACGCAGTATTTT.

The chain combines TRBV5-1 with TRBJ2-5, with 10 nucleotides matching TRBD2. The CDR3 totals 15 residues. The ends lost 0 bases at V and 5 bases at J; junction bases unmatched: 4. CDR1 and CDR2 from the germline V gene are SGHRS and YFSETQ. The CDR3 loop reads CASSLEAGGRETQYF. Here the CDR3 DNA reads TGCGCCAGCAGCTTGGAAGCGGGGGGGCGTGAGACCCAGTACTTC.

The chain employs TRBV7-2 and TRBJ2-3; 7 bases map to TRBD1. The ends lost 3 bases at V and 4 bases at J; junction bases unmatched: 4. CDR3 size: 14 residues. Looked up from germline, CDR1 is SGHTA and CDR2 is FQGNSA. The DNA of the CDR3 is TGTGCCAGCAGCTTCGGACAGGACGCAGATACGCAGTATTTT. It specifies CASSFGQDADTQYF.

This clone was found once. The V gene is TRBV11-2, the J gene TRBJ1-1; 8 bases align to TRBD1. V was clipped by 2 bases and J by 1 base; unmatched bases: 9. Per the germline V gene, CDR1 is SGHAT and CDR2 is FQNNGV. The CDR3 has 17 amino acids. CDR3 amino acids: CASSLTWGRGRNTEAFF. The CDR3 nucleotides are TGTGCCAGCAGCTTAACCTGGGGCAGGGGGCGGAACACTGAAGCTTTCTTT.

This chain connects TRBV4-1 to TRBJ1-3; 7 nucleotides align to TRBD1. The trim removed 1 base at V and 0 bases at J, leaving 6 bases unmatched. Germline CDR1 and CDR2: MGHRA and YSYEKL. This CDR3 comprises 17 residues. CDR3 amino acids: CASSQGAGGSSGNTIYF. In nucleotides, the CDR3 is TGCGCCAGCAGCCAAGGGGCAGGGGGAAGCTCTGGAAACACCATATATTTT.

V is TRBV6-6 and J is TRBJ2-7, with TRBD1 as a possible D gene (5 bases). Trimming pared 5 bases from V and 0 bases from J, leaving 11 bases between. Germline V gene lookup returns CDR1 MNHNY and CDR2 SVGAGI (reference sequence). This CDR3 has 14 residues. The CDR3 loop is CASSNRQSSYEQYF. The CDR3 bases are TGTGCCAGCAGTAACCGACAGTCCTCCTACGAGCAGTACTTC.

V usage is TRBV2 and J usage is TRBJ1-1; D perhaps matches TRBD1 (5 bases). CDR1 and CDR2 from the germline V gene are SNHLY and FYNNEI. The ends were cut back, 7 bases at V and 1 base at J, with 10 bases in the middle. The CDR3 has 13 residues. This chain's CDR3 is CASITGGNTEAFF. CDR3 in DNA: TGTGCCAGCATCACCGGGGGGAACACTGAAGCTTTCTTT. The full variable domain, its missing parts supplied by reference TRBV2 and TRBJ1-1, is EPEVTQTPSHQVTQMGQEVILRCVPISNHLYFYWYRQILGQKVEFLVSFYNNEISEKSEIFDDQFSVERPDGSNFTLKIRSTKLEDSAMYFCASITGGNTEAFFGQGTRLTVV.

The chain recombines TRBV19 with TRBJ1-1; the D is unclear. Trimming removed 3 bases from V and 3 bases from J, with 8 bases in between. The CDR3 has 13 residues. Germline assignment: CDR1 LNHDA and CDR2 SQIVND (reference sequence). The CDR3 DNA reads TGTGCCAGTAGTATCGCGGAATACACTGAAGCTTTCTTT. It is translated as CASSIAEYTEAFF.

The J gene is TRBJ1-6, the V gene TRBV10-3; D is ambiguous. The V end lost 2 bases, the J end lost 7 bases, and 12 bases lay between the germline ends. This CDR3 has 15 residues. Germline values: CDR1 ENHRY, CDR2 SYGVKD. The CDR3 DNA reads as TGTGCCATCAGTGAGACTGCCAGGCCCAATTCACCCCTCCACTTT. This gives the protein CAISETARPNSPLHF.

V usage is TRBV2 and J usage is TRBJ2-7; possible D gene TRBD1, 5 bases. Trimming shortened V by 4 bases and J by 5 bases, and 9 bases separated the two germline ends. The CDR3 extends over 12 amino acids. Germline CDR1 reads SNHLY; CDR2 reads FYNNEI. CDR3 residues: CASSGQTDEQYF. CDR3 in DNA: TGTGCCAGCAGTGGACAGACGGACGAGCAGTACTTC.

Only a few counts were recorded for this clone. V usage is TRBV6-5 and J usage is TRBJ1-1, with 7 bases lining up with TRBD1. The J segment lost 0 bases and the V segment lost 2 bases, leaving 3 bases of the junction unmatched. Germline assignment: CDR1 MNHEY and CDR2 SVGAGI. CDR3 length: 15 amino acids. The CDR3 DNA reads TGTGCCAGCAGTTACGACAGGGACATGAACACTGAAGCTTTCTTT. Translation gives CASSYDRDMNTEAFF.

The table lists this clone with a count of one. The chain couples TRBV23-1 to TRBJ1-1; no firm D call. TRBV23-1 carries the ORF label, with uncertain function. Trimming pared 6 bases from V and 0 bases from J, leaving 14 bases between. CDR3 size: 15 residues. CDR3 bases: TGCGCCAGCAGCCCCAATGAGGGAATGAACACTGAAGCTTTCTTT. It specifies CASSPNEGMNTEAFF.

This clone was seen more than once but under ten times. This chain uses TRBV5-6 with TRBJ2-3; 7 nucleotides agree with TRBD2. The CDR3 totals 15 residues. Germline V gives CDR1 SGHDT, CDR2 YYEEEE. J lost 10 bases, V lost 5 bases, and 16 bases had no gene match. The DNA of the CDR3 is TGTGCCAGCAGACAGAACGCGGGGGACCCCCCCGCGCAGTATTTT. Translating gives CASRQNAGDPPAQYF.